The rows below give T cell receptor beta chains drawn from one sample of a study of cytomegalovirus exposure and HLA in healthy donors. Profiling relied on immunoSEQ multiplex PCR, and the TCRdb table lists in-frame clones only, not all of them. The sample lists 97,000 or so clones; 75% to 80% were seen once. Sequenced sample: PBMCs. These receptors were taken from a male donor in good health and CMV-seropositive. CDR3s include the opening cysteine and the closing phenylalanine or tryptophan. The D gene is left open where the match is weak.

d_gene	v_gene	j_gene	CDR3aa
TRBD1	TRBV30	TRBJ2-3	CAWSRGLEDTQYF
NA	TRBV6-6	TRBJ1-6	CASTLVGTGALF
NA	TRBV6-1	TRBJ2-6	CASNPGANVLTF
TRBD2	TRBV11-1	TRBJ2-5	CASSPGTSGRAETQYF
NA	TRBV28	TRBJ2-1	CASSEGPLDEQFF
NA	TRBV18	TRBJ1-4	CASSLKSEKLFF
NA	TRBV5-5	TRBJ1-4	CASSENRAVNEKLFF
NA	TRBV10-3	TRBJ2-3	CAISEGADTQYF
NA	TRBV5-1	TRBJ2-7	CASSLGDFRSYEQYF
NA	TRBV28	TRBJ2-7	CASSLSTRNEQYF
TRBD2	TRBV6-6	TRBJ2-1	CASSSLAGGTYNEQFF
NA	TRBV6-4	TRBJ1-2	CASARGYTF
NA	TRBV6-5	TRBJ1-6	CASSYGEGGSPLHF
TRBD2	TRBV6-6	TRBJ2-3	CASSYPGGDTQYF
TRBD1	TRBV7-2	TRBJ1-5	CASSVTGAVNQPQHF
TRBD2	TRBV6-6	TRBJ2-3	CASSYHGTSGTDTQYF
NA	TRBV28	TRBJ1-4	CASSLNAGMYEKLFF
NA	TRBV7-8	TRBJ1-3	CASSLVPRATGNTIYF
TRBD1	TRBV4-3	TRBJ1-5	CASSQDRGQGQPQHF
TRBD1	TRBV7-2	TRBJ1-3	CASSLPGGRSGNTIYF
NA	TRBV2	TRBJ2-3	CASHSPRGTDTQYF
NA	TRBV7-2	TRBJ2-5	CASSFPGLQETQYF
TRBD2	TRBV28	TRBJ2-3	CASTRGGLAGTTDTQYF
NA	TRBV7-2	TRBJ2-1	CASSLGTVYNEQFF
TRBD1	TRBV2	TRBJ1-4	CASSEDRGGEKLFF
NA	TRBV10-3	TRBJ2-5	CAIRSGLGTQYF
NA	TRBV7-9	TRBJ1-4	CASSLGGLSVEKLFF
NA	TRBV6-5	NA	CASSYSAGLAYEQYF
NA	TRBV20-1	NA	CSASGYYEQYF
NA	TRBV5-1	NA	CASSGTTAYEQYF
TRBD1	TRBV18	TRBJ2-7	CASSPRTGGAYEQYF
NA	TRBV10-1	TRBJ2-5	CASFGEGIEWGLYQETQYF
NA	TRBV27	TRBJ2-3	CASSFGGTQYF
TRBD1	TRBV19	TRBJ2-5	CATSDRGRETQYF
NA	TRBV5-4	TRBJ1-2	CASSLKGGMGDYGYTF
NA	TRBV18	TRBJ2-1	CASSPSRDEQFF
TRBD2	TRBV2	TRBJ2-1	CASSSIAGAASYNEQFF
NA	TRBV7-2	TRBJ2-5	CASSPITTVAETQYF
NA	TRBV15	TRBJ1-2	CATSRAPGEGYTF
NA	TRBV28	TRBJ1-4	CASRVDSLNEKLFF
TRBD2	TRBV7-2	TRBJ2-7	CASSLEYRTSSYEQYF
TRBD2	TRBV5-4	TRBJ2-3	CASSRTSGRNTQYF
NA	TRBV6-1	TRBJ2-5	CASSEGRWVEETQYF